This T cell receptor beta chain was captured in a study of T cells in Graves' hyperthyroidism and ophthalmopathy (dated by TCRdb to the late 2010s). Regarding the complete study: Peripheral blood was sampled at the time of initial diagnosis, prior to any treatment. The 95 to 100 discovery patients were randomly divided into training and test sets at a 7:3 ratio. Once sampling was done, hyperthyroidism patients were given methimazole at a starting dose of 30 mg daily, whereas ophthalmopathy patients were given high-dose intravenous methylprednisolone. A discovery cohort of roughly 100 patients, approximately 45 with Graves' ophthalmopathy and about 60 with stable Graves' hyperthyroidism, was used to find distinguishing TCR V-J signatures. Prospective prediction of ophthalmopathy was tested in an independent validation cohort of 18 hyperthyroidism patients and roughly 16 patients who later progressed to ophthalmopathy. According to the paper, TCR Vbeta CDR3 sequencing was carried out on 135 peripheral blood samples, which came from fewer than 50 ophthalmopathy, around 75 hyperthyroidism and around 17 progressor patients. Thyroid tissue and blood T-cell repertoires from six or seven Graves' hyperthyroidism patients were also compared in the study. Overall results and qualifications from the work: During validation, the model predicted progression to ophthalmopathy a median of around 6 months ahead of onset, with 70.59% sensitivity and roughly 75% specificity. No statistical method was used to fix the sample size in advance, and group allocation was not hidden from the investigators. Most expanded thyroid clonotypes (frequency above 0.001) were also detected in blood, suggesting blood repertoires may reflect thyroid immune responses. In cross-validation, a model built on a 13 V-J signature told ophthalmopathy apart from stable hyperthyroidism with 85% to 90% sensitivity and roughly 81% specificity, and in testing the same model reached 80%/75%.

In the ophthalmopathy patients, disease was moderately to severely active, with a Clinical Activity Score of 3 or more, a NOSPECS grade of 4 or more, and a duration of less than 3 months. Exclusion was applied to patients with uncontrolled infections, other autoimmune diseases, pregnancy or lactation. Diagnoses were based on clinical symptoms, serum thyroxine and TRAb, thyroid ultrasound and orbital computed tomography. PBMCs were isolated from about 9.1 ml of fresh peripheral blood by Ficoll-Paque density gradient centrifugation. Total RNA was extracted using Trizol reagent, and RNA quality was assessed on an Agilent 2100 Bioanalyzer. The germline V gene encodes CDR1 MDHEN and CDR2 SYDVKM. V ends up 3 bases short and J 1 base short, with an unmatched junction base count of 6. The CDR3 runs 16 amino acids, cysteine and phenylalanine included. The read is trimmed to its CDR3 DNA, 48 bases read in frame from base 1.

Amplification of TCR beta CDR3 regions was carried out from RNA transcripts. For the first round of RT-PCR on the TCR CDR3, the HTBI primer set was used together with the Qiagen OneStep RT-PCR kit. The libraries were constructed in a second round of multiplex PCR and then size-selected and purified. The libraries were sequenced on an Illumina HiSeq2000 using paired-end 100 bp reads. For the original study's pipeline: Raw data were processed with SOAPnuke, discarding reads with adapters, uncalled bases, mean Phred below 15, or no exact constant-primer or identifier match. High-quality paired reads were merged using COPE v1.2.5, and each unique nucleotide sequence was defined as a clonotype. MiTCR v1.1 was used to align clonotypes to the IMGT TRBV, TRBD and TRBJ reference segments. Only V-J combinations with frequency above 0.0001, covering 99% to 99.2% of repertoires, were analysed. The TCS score was defined as the ratio of F50 (clonal expansion) to E x V (chaos), calculated using BLOSUM62-based TCRdist between CDR3 peptides within each V-J. Welch's t-statistics and random forest reduced roughly 530 V-J features to 13, which were used in a naive Bayes classifier (R e1071). TCRdb reanalyzed the raw reads on its own, using fastp at Q25 for trimming and MiXCR for clone calling, and kept in-frame beta chains. Identical CDR3 proteins give one entry, which carries the most common genes and DNA. TCRdb, not the original authors, processed these V and J calls. The table for this sample lists almost 350,000 distinct CDR3 sequences; about a sixth of them were counted only once. The ten largest clones add up to less than 20% of the sample.

The sample holds many counts of this clonotype. Which antigen it targets is not known. Per-base qualities were not stored, and no clone one base away is much larger. Here the chain combines TRBV28 and TRBJ2-4; 7 central bases correspond to TRBD1. Sequencing input: blood. This receptor was taken from a woman aged 40 to 50 with Graves' ophthalmopathy. CDR3 loop: CASSFTGAGAKNIQYF. Read as DNA, the sequence is TGTGCCAGCAGTTTTACAGGGGCAGGGGCCAAAAACATTCAGTACTTC.